What follows is one T cell receptor (beta chain) and its context. It has no known antigen specificity. Base quality data are lacking; no much larger clone is found one base away. This sample was taken from a study of blood T cell repertoires in COVID-19 (TCRdb year 2020). As for the study more broadly: The collaborator samples originated in the United States, Italy and Spain and spanned the acute and convalescent phases of COVID-19. The repertoires were released in a freely available public database meant as a resource for research on the immune response to SARS-CoV-2. The sample metadata nearly always contained a de-identified subject ID, COVID-19 status, age in years and sex. The material from the prospective study consisted of cDNA or gDNA derived from T cells, B-cell-depleted T cells, or PBMCs. The dataset comprised deeply sampled blood TCRbeta repertoires from subjects exposed to, actively infected with, or recovered from COVID-19. HLA class I and class II types, where available, came from metadata supplied by the sample provider rather than from assay-based typing. The samples were drawn from two sources: the first 160 participants of the ongoing ImmuneRACE study, and over 1,000 subjects contributed by 6 global collaborators.

One collaborating source in Seattle enrolled patients while the patients were actively infected and followed the patients over time throughout the course of disease. Whole blood was collected in K2EDTA tubes by collaborating institutions according to the institutions' own protocols. For TCRbeta analysis, collaborators shipped samples in one of three forms: frozen whole blood, isolated PBMCs, or DNA extracted from either of those sample types. TCRbeta CDR3 regions were amplified from genomic DNA by means of the immunoSEQ Assay, a bias-controlled multiplex PCR. The study's processing was this. The number of nucleated cells in each sample was estimated by amplification of reference gene primers within the assay. To quantify the absolute abundance of each unique TCRbeta CDR3 rearrangement, sequence reads were collapsed and filtered. For each sample, productive Simpson clonality was calculated by taking the square root of Simpson's diversity index across productive rearrangements. This immuneACCESS table, as held by TCRdb, lists in-frame sequences with V and J called but not all clones. Of the missing ones, under half trace to an unresolved V gene in checked studies; the others have no known cause. The DNA was the basis for D and trimming; V, J and clone size are from that table. The sample table lists approximately 170,000 clones, approximately 85% of them with a count of one. The ten biggest clones cover 6.9% of the sample.

Summary of the overall study and its limitations: How much clinical and demographic metadata was included differed by source and by participant, and the metadata was provided uncurated.

V is cut back by 1 base and J by 5 bases, with 4 bases in the junction unmatched. The CDR3 holds 14 amino acids from the cysteine to the phenylalanine. Left in the record is the CDR3 DNA by itself, 42 bases read in frame from the first base. CDR1 SGHAT and CDR2 FQDESV are derived from the germline V gene (reference sequence). This clonotype was sampled from an elderly man with COVID-19, enrolled during active disease. Sequenced input: peripheral blood. This sequence uses TRBV11-1 and TRBJ2-5; 7 bases in the middle match TRBD1. The nucleotide sequence is TGTGCCAGCAGCTTAGGACAGGGCGGGGAGACCCAGTACTTC. It translates to CASSLGQGGETQYF.